This T cell receptor beta chain was profiled in a study of identical twins. Donors were all healthy Caucasians. Germline CDR1 reads ENHRY; CDR2 reads SYGVKD. This CDR3 spans 11 amino acids. The ends were cut back, 7 bases at V and 5 bases at J, with 9 bases in the middle. With respect to this clonotype: Its specificity is unknown.

Template switching (which added a universal primer site) was used, and cDNA carried unique molecular identifiers. TCRdb called the 5' RACE reads again in MiXCR, with one record for every CDR3 protein. The sample consists of 700,000 to 950,000 distinct CDR3 sequences, 12% of them appearing once. Study results and caveats: Beta clonotypes that were abundant in cord blood contained fewer insertions, a pattern absent from memory repertoires.

These sequences were also reported in another study, on yellow fever vaccine responses in identical twins.

This receptor was obtained from a young woman in good health. The chain has TRBV10-3 and TRBJ2-7; D is unresolved. Sequencing input: PBMCs. The CDR3 sequence is CAITSANEQYF. In nucleotides, the CDR3 is TGTGCCATCACCTCGGCTAACGAGCAGTACTTC.